These 3 T cell receptor beta chains came from one sample sequenced in a study of T cells in Graves' hyperthyroidism and ophthalmopathy. TCR beta CDR3 regions were amplified from RNA. With the HTBI primer set, the TCR CDR3 went through a first round of RT-PCR. TCRdb independently ran MiXCR on the multiplex PCR reads; one entry per CDR3 protein. This sample yields about 640,000 distinct CDR3 sequences, of which less than 25% are seen a single time; 30% to 40% belongs to the top ten. The sequenced material came from blood. The receptor source for this set is a man aged 25 to 45 with Graves' ophthalmopathy.

This clonotype was detected only a few times. The chain uses TRBV5-1 and TRBJ2-7; 12 bases fit TRBD2. With 0 bases clipped from V and 9 bases from J, the junction kept 7 bases outside the gene matches. Germline V gene data show CDR1 as SGHRS and CDR2 as YFSETQ. CDR3 length: 15 residues. CDR3 nucleotides: TGCGCCAGCAGCTTGGAGCTAGCGGGAGGGCCAGTGCAGTACTTC. Residues: CASSLELAGGPVQYF.

This clonotype was detected many times. The chain combines TRBV2 with TRBJ2-7; the D gene is possibly TRBD2 (6 bases). From germline, CDR1 is SNHLY and CDR2 FYNNEI. V gave up 4 bases and J gave up 0 bases, with 13 bases separating them. The CDR3 runs to 15 residues. CDR3 protein: CASSVSGRSSYEQYF. CDR3 sequence (DNA): TGTGCCAGCAGTGTTTCAGGGAGGAGCTCCTACGAGCAGTACTTC.

This rearrangement joins TRBV20-1 to TRBJ2-1; 8 positions agree with TRBD2. V was pared by 0 bases and J by 8 bases, with 3 bases of the junction left unmatched. In germline, CDR1 is DFQATT, CDR2 SNEGSKA (reference sequence). The CDR3 consists of 13 residues. DNA of the CDR3: TGCAGTGCTAGAGAGGGGACTAGTCATGAGCAGTTCTTC. Translating gives CSAREGTSHEQFF.